This record looks at one T cell receptor (beta chain) sequence and its context. These data come from a study of blood T cell repertoires in COVID-19. Background on the study: From the United States, Italy and Spain came samples of acute and convalescent COVID-19. PBMCs, B-cell-depleted T cells, or T cells provided the cDNA or gDNA that made up the material.

Authors' processing steps: Estimates of nucleated cell counts were drawn from the amplification of reference gene primers. The assay was immunoSEQ multiplex PCR, and TCRdb's table has in-frame clones only and misses some. V, J and clone size are taken as reported in that table, and D and trimming were inferred from the DNA itself. The sample lists approximately 230,000 clones, about 91% occurring once. The TCR comes from a man older than 75 with acute or convalescent COVID-19. The sample consisted of peripheral blood.

The chain's CDR3 is CASSLRAGFGYTF. The DNA of the CDR3 is TGTGCCAGCAGTTTAAGGGCAGGGTTTGGCTACACCTTC. J is TRBJ1-2 and V is TRBV12-3 or TRBV12-4, with D maybe TRBD1 (5 bases). V shed 2 bases and J shed 7 bases, with 11 bases lying between them. The CDR3 runs 13 residues.